This is a list of T cell receptor beta chains from one sample in a study of T cells in Graves' hyperthyroidism and ophthalmopathy. TCRdb analysed the multiplex PCR reads with MiXCR anew, one entry per CDR3 protein. The sample shows roughly 93,000 distinct CDR3 sequences, around 52% of them seen only once. The sample taken for sequencing was blood. The receptors originated from a middle-aged woman with Graves' hyperthyroidism. Both conserved end residues are part of each CDR3. D genes are given only for firm matches. Expanded clones get a size class; other rows say once, few or many, or leave the size out.

V	length	D	J	size	CDR3	DNA
TRBV10-3	16	.	TRBJ1-2	.	CAISGLRGAQDYGYTF	TGTGCCATCAGTGGCTTGCGAGGGGCGCAGGACTATGGCTACACCTTC
TRBV7-2	15	.	TRBJ1-2	many	CASSHASGEDYGYTF	TGTGCCAGCAGCCACGCCTCCGGGGAGGACTATGGCTACACCTTC
TRBV7-8	13	.	TRBJ1-1	many	CASSSRGSREAFF	TGTGCCAGCAGCTCGCGGGGGAGCCGAGAAGCTTTCTTT
TRBV7-2	13	TRBD2	TRBJ2-5	.	CASTPAGGETQYF	TGTGCCAGCACCCCTGCGGGAGGAGAGACCCAGTACTTC
TRBV20-1	15	TRBD2	TRBJ2-7	many	CSASGLAGVSYEQYF	TGCAGTGCTAGCGGACTAGCGGGAGTCTCCTACGAGCAGTACTTC
TRBV7-2	14	TRBD2	TRBJ2-3	many	CASSTSADTDTQYF	TGTGCCAGCAGCACTAGCGCCGACACAGATACGCAGTATTTT
TRBV7-2	16	TRBD2	TRBJ2-5	.	CASSSRRAGGKETQYF	TGTGCCAGCAGCTCCCGGCGGGCGGGAGGAAAAGAGACCCAGTACTTC
TRBV10-3	13	.	TRBJ2-7	many	CAIAQDGTYEQYF	TGTGCCATCGCGCAGGACGGCACCTACGAGCAGTACTTC
TRBV10-3	16	.	TRBJ1-6	.	CAISPGGDAYNSPLHF	TGTGCCATCAGTCCTGGCGGGGACGCCTATAATTCACCCCTCCACTTT
TRBV7-9	21	.	TRBJ2-6	.	CASSLSGANTGELSGANVLTF	TGTGCCAGCAGCTTATCAGGGGCCAACACCGGGGAGCTCTCTGGGGCCAACGTCCTGACTTTC
TRBV20-1	12	.	TRBJ1-1	many	CSARQPNTEAFF	TGCAGTGCTAGACAACCCAACACTGAAGCTTTCTTT
TRBV10-3	15	.	TRBJ2-5	.	CAIIGVRDDQETQYF	TGTGCCATCATCGGCGTTCGGGACGATCAAGAGACCCAGTACTTC